This T cell receptor (gamma chain) was observed in a study of γδ T cells in repeated Plasmodium falciparum infection. Study details: Timepoints: baseline, immediately before selected infections, and 21 days after every infection.

Bulk repertoires came from Vgamma9/Vdelta2+ or Vdelta2-negative gammadelta T cells flow-sorted from PBMC. About this clone itself: Antigen unknown. TCRdb attributes to this sequence the protein of a much larger clone, which differs from the DNA translation at residue 3; a read error is likely, and the protein displayed is translated from the DNA.

CDR1 and CDR2 from the germline V gene are EGSNGY and YDSYNSKV. This CDR3 is 14 amino acids long. Whole-study findings and limits: Malian children's Vdelta2-negative repertoires appeared more expanded and less diverse than Australians'.

TCRdb reanalyzed the multiplex PCR reads using CATT. The repertoire holds around 24,000 gamma-chain clones, with over 2.5% as singletons. The chain couples TRGV2 to TRGJ1 or TRGJ2. As TCRdb names no J gene, one was assigned here on the basis of a DNA match to germline. Sequenced: gamma-delta T cells from blood. This TCR was sampled from a pool of human donors (malaria-infected and uninfected, not separated). The CDR3 reads CAAWDGSTAYKKLF. For the CDR3, the DNA is TGTGCCGCCTGGGACGGCTCGACCGCCTATAAGAAACTCTTT.